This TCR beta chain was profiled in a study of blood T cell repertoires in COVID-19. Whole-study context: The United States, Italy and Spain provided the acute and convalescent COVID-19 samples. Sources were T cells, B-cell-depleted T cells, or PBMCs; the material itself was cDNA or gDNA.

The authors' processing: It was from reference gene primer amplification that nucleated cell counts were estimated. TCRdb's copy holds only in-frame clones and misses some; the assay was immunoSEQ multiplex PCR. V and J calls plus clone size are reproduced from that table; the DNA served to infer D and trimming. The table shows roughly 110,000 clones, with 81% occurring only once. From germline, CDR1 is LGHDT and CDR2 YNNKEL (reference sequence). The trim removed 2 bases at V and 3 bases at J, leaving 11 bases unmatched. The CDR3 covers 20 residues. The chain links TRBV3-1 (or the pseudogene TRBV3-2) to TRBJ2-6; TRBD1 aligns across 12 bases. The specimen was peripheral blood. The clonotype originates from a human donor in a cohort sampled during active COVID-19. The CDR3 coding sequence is TGTGCCAGCAGCCAACCCTCCCCGGGGACAGGGGGCTTTGGGGCCAACGTCCTGACTTTC. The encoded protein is CASSQPSPGTGGFGANVLTF.